This TCR beta chain was identified in a study of post-analysis software for immune sequencing data. The CDR3 spans 15 residues. With V trimmed by 5 bases and J by 15 bases, 19 bases remained unmatched. Germline loops: CDR1 MNHEY, CDR2 SMNVEV (reference sequence). Tagging with unique molecular identifiers was a feature of the TCR beta cDNA libraries. TCRdb used MiXCR to reprocess the PCR reads, holding one entry per CDR3 protein. The table records roughly 150,000 distinct CDR3 sequences, 35% to 40% of them present only once. The sequence derives from a girl aged 5-17 years with multiple sclerosis. The source material was blood, sampled after autologous hematopoietic stem cell transplantation. The chain is built from TRBV27 and TRBJ2-4; 7 bases are a match to TRBD2. This CDR3 is CASSGLSGTSYERYF. CDR3 nucleotides: TGTGCCAGCAGTGGTCTCAGCGGGACGTCGTACGAGCGGTACTTC.